This TCR beta chain was identified during a study of blood T cell repertoires in COVID-19. Study information: The United States, Italy and Spain were the sources of the acute and convalescent COVID-19 samples. Sample material is recorded as cDNA or gDNA derived from T cells, B-cell-depleted T cells, or PBMCs.

In regard to this clone: Germline is not matched at one junction end, which may reflect a read error.

CDR3 size: 18 residues. Germline CDR1 reads LGHNA; CDR2 reads YNFKEQ. Sequencing used immunoSEQ multiplex PCR; TCRdb keeps in-frame clones, though not all of them. The sample has a few hundred thousand clones; 85% to 90% are singletons. This clonotype originated in a woman aged 50 to 60 who had recovered from COVID-19. Sequencing was performed on PBMCs or T cells enriched from blood (not recorded which). The genes are TRBV4-2 and TRBJ2-6; D not resolved. The CDR3 DNA reads TGTGCCAGCAGCAAAGAGCCCGCCCTAAGCTCTGGGGCCAACGTCCTGACTTTC. This codes for CASSKEPALSSGANVLTF.